This T cell receptor (beta chain) came from a study of identical twins. Study findings and constraints: Donors were not followed over many years; analysis was cross-sectional. Memory repertoires lacked the insertion deficit that abundant cord blood beta clonotypes showed.

This clonotype has only one observation. Its antigen remains unidentified. The cDNA had a unique molecular identifier and a template-switch universal primer site. MiXCR was run by TCRdb on the 5' RACE reads, yielding one entry per CDR3 protein. The data show approximately 260,000 distinct CDR3 sequences, roughly 8% seen once. The CDR3 is 15 residues long. Germline CDR1 and CDR2: MGHDK and SYGVNS. Trimming took 4 bases from V and 2 from J; bases not matched to a gene: 7. This same sample was also part of a study on yellow fever vaccine responses in identical twins.

This chain links TRBV25-1 with TRBJ2-5; 7 bases fit TRBD1. The sequenced sample consisted of CD8+ T cells sorted from blood. The sequence was obtained from a woman aged 18-35 years in good health. CDR3 sequence: CASSGATGSQETQYF. The CDR3 nucleotides are TGTGCCAGCAGTGGGGCGACAGGGTCTCAAGAGACCCAGTACTTC.